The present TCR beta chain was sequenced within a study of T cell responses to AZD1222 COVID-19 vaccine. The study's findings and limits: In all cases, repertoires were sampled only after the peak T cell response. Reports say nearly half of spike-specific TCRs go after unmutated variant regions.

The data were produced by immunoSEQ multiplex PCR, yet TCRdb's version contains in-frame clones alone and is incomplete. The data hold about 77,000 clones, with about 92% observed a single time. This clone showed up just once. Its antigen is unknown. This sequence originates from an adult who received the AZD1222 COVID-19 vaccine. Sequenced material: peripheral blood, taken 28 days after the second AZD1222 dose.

Here the CDR3 DNA reads TGTGCCAGCAGCGATCCTGGAAACACCATATATTTT. Residues: CASSDPGNTIYF. The chain uses TRBV11-3 and TRBJ1-3; no firm D call. The V gene's germline CDR1 is SGHNT and CDR2 YENEEA. V shed 5 bases and J shed 2 bases, with 4 bases lying between them. CDR3 length equals 12 residues.